The 30 T cell receptor beta chains in this list originate from one sample, sequenced in a study of identical twins. One entry per CDR3 protein results from TCRdb running MiXCR on the 5' RACE reads. The sample has 1.5 million to 2 million distinct CDR3 sequences, roughly 35% seen once; the top ten hold around 0.25%. Sequencing input: cord blood. The receptors come from a newborn girl in good health.

This clonotype was recorded at least ten times. CDR3 in DNA: TGCGCCAGCAGCCCCGGACGGAGTTATGGCTACACCTTC. Its translation is CASSPGRSYGYTF. This chain connects TRBV5-1 to TRBJ1-2; D not certain. Germline V lookup: CDR1 SGHRS, CDR2 YFSETQ. Trimming removed 4 bases at V and 5 bases at J, with 12 bases between. The length of the CDR3 is 13 residues.

This clonotype has at least ten counts. The genes are TRBV6-2 or TRBV6-3 and TRBJ2-7; the D is unclear. Trimming removed 2 bases at V and 3 bases at J, with 8 bases between. The CDR3 loop spans 13 amino acids. CDR1 and CDR2 from the germline V gene are MNHEY and SVGEGT. The CDR3 reads CASSYPLNYEQYF. The CDR3 DNA is TGTGCCAGCAGTTACCCGCTCAACTACGAGCAGTACTTC.

Remarks on this clonotype: The germline gene is not matched at one end of the junction; a read error may be the cause. The rearrangement uses TRBV10-3 and TRBJ1-6, with D uncertain. The CDR3 totals 14 residues. Germline CDR1 and CDR2: ENHRY and SYGVKD. The CDR3, as DNA: TGTGCCATCAGTACTTTATCTTATAATTCACTCCTCCACTTT. Residues: CAISTLSYNSLLHF.

Notes on this clonotype: The junction and the germline gene differ at one end; a read error may be behind it. V and J are TRBV28 and TRBJ2-1; no clear D. Germline CDR1 and CDR2: MDHEN and SYDVKM. The CDR3 length is 12 residues. The CDR3 DNA reads TGTGCCATCAGTTTATCCTTCAATGAGCAGTTCTTC. As protein: CAISLSFNEQFF.

The rearrangement uses TRBV7-2 and TRBJ2-7, with TRBD1 identical over 7 bases. Germline loops: CDR1 SGHTA, CDR2 FQGNSA. CDR3 length equals 16 residues. V lost 2 bases, J lost 0 bases, and 7 bases stayed unmatched. The CDR3 region is CASSLRQGFSSYEQYF. In DNA, the CDR3 is TGTGCCAGCAGCTTAAGACAGGGATTTAGCTCCTACGAGCAGTACTTC.

This chain connects TRBV20-1 to TRBJ2-2; D uncertain. The CDR3 covers 14 residues. Per germline, CDR1 DFQATT and CDR2 SNEGSKA (reference sequence). Trimming left V 0 bases short and J 4 bases short, with 9 bases between. In DNA, the CDR3 is TGCAGTGCTAGAGATGGGGTGGCCACCGGGGAGCTGTTTTTT. This sequence encodes CSARDGVATGELFF.

This clonotype has only a few counts. The rearrangement uses TRBV6-9 and TRBJ2-5; TRBD2 agrees at 10 bases. CDR1 is MNHGY and CDR2 is SVAAGI in the germline V gene. Germline trimming cut 5 bases from V and 5 bases from J; bases unmatched to any gene: 14. This CDR3 contains 17 residues. The chain's CDR3 is CASSQRIAGGTRETQYF. The CDR3 DNA reads as TGTGCCAGCAGTCAAAGAATAGCGGGAGGAACTAGGGAGACCCAGTACTTC.

This clonotype was seen more than once but under ten times. An end of the junction does not agree with germline; a read error may underlie this. This chain links TRBV5-1 with TRBJ2-1, with D maybe TRBD1 (6 bases). Germline values: CDR1 SGHRS, CDR2 YFSETQ. This CDR3 contains 20 residues. The chain's CDR3 is CASSLVIMRQVPFPYNGQFF. For the CDR3, the DNA is TGCGCCAGCAGCTTGGTTATTATGAGACAGGTCCCATTCCCCTACAATGGGCAGTTCTTC.

A few counts support this clonotype. The chain links TRBV24-1 to TRBJ2-1; 8 nucleotides match TRBD1. V lost 4 bases, J lost 7 bases, and 2 bases stayed unmatched. The CDR3 consists of 13 residues. CDR1 is KGHDR and CDR2 is SFDVKD in the germline V gene. CDR3 bases: TGTGCCACCAGTGACAGGGGGCAGAATGAGCAGTTCTTC. Translated: CATSDRGQNEQFF.

The chain recombines TRBV5-8 with TRBJ2-1; 7 bases are a match to TRBD2. Looked up from germline, CDR1 is SGHTS and CDR2 is YDEGEE. This CDR3 has 16 amino acids. J lost 5 bases, V lost 5 bases, and 13 bases had no gene match. CDR3 sequence reads: CASSALGGWSHNEQFF. CDR3 coding DNA: TGTGCCAGCAGTGCTTTGGGGGGGTGGTCCCACAATGAGCAGTTCTTC. The full variable domain, completed using reference TRBV5-8 and TRBJ2-1, is EAGVTQSPTHLIKTRGQQATLRCSPISGHTSVYWYQQALGLGLQFLLWYDEGEERNRGNFPPRFSGRQFPNYSSELNVNALELEDSALYLCASSALGGWSHNEQFFGPGTRLTVL.

The V and J genes are TRBV19 and TRBJ1-1; the D gene is possibly TRBD1 (5 bases). Trimming left V 6 bases short and J 1 base short, with 21 bases between. Germline loops: CDR1 LNHDA, CDR2 SQIVND (reference sequence). The CDR3 runs 17 residues. The CDR3 bases are TGTGCCAGTAGGGAGGGCGTAACGGGGGATTGGAACACTGAAGCTTTCTTT. It is translated as CASREGVTGDWNTEAFF.

The chain is built from TRBV15 and TRBJ1-5; D is possibly TRBD1 (6 bases). CDR3 length: 15 amino acids. The V end was cut by 3 bases, the J end by 4 bases, with 13 bases between. Looked up from germline, CDR1 is LNHNV and CDR2 is YYDKDF (reference sequence). The CDR3 sequence: CATSSEGVYNQPQHF. The CDR3 bases are TGTGCCACCAGCAGCGAGGGGGTGTATAATCAGCCCCAGCATTTT.

The rearrangement links TRBV3-1 to TRBJ2-1, with D possibly matching TRBD2 (5 bases). CDR3 length: 12 amino acids. Trimming left V 2 bases short and J 9 bases short, with 8 bases between. CDR1 and CDR2 from the germline V gene are LGHDT and YNNKEL (reference sequence). The CDR3 nucleotides are TGTGCCAGCAGCCAAACTAGGAGTGAGCAGTTCTTC. It yields the protein CASSQTRSEQFF.

The gene calls are TRBV7-8 and TRBJ2-1, with D possibly TRBD2 on 5 matching bases. V lost 5 bases to trimming and J lost 0 bases, with 14 bases between them. The CDR3 length is 16 residues. CDR1 is SGHVS and CDR2 is FQNEAQ in the germline V gene. This CDR3 is CASSKNPTISYNEQFF. The DNA of the CDR3 is TGTGCCAGCAGCAAGAACCCGACTATCTCCTACAATGAGCAGTTCTTC.

The V and J genes are TRBV7-2 and TRBJ2-7, with D possibly matching TRBD2 (5 bases). The germline V gene encodes CDR1 SGHTA and CDR2 FQGNSA. Between the trimmed V and J ends, which lost 1 base and 10 bases, there was a span of 14 bases. This CDR3 comprises 13 residues. The CDR3 sequence: CASSLEYLEAQYF. For the CDR3, the DNA is TGTGCCAGCAGCTTAGAGTATTTGGAGGCCCAGTACTTC.

The chain carries TRBV12-3 or TRBV12-4 and TRBJ2-5; D gene uncertain. The ends were cut back, 6 bases at V and 4 bases at J, with 12 bases in the middle. The CDR3 runs to 13 residues. The CDR3 DNA follows: TGTGCCAGCAGCCCGTCTTCGGGAGAGACCCAGTACTTC. Amino acid sequence: CASSPSSGETQYF.

This clonotype has a count of ten or more. This chain links TRBV2 with TRBJ2-7; 7 nucleotides line up with TRBD2. Germline trimming cut 1 base from V and 6 bases from J; bases unmatched to any gene: 0. The length of the CDR3 is 12 residues. Germline CDR1 SNHLY, CDR2 FYNNEI. CDR3 region: CASSEGTSEQYF. DNA of the CDR3: TGTGCCAGCAGTGAAGGGACTAGCGAGCAGTACTTC.

The table lists this clonotype with a few counts. This sequence joins TRBV2 and TRBJ1-2; D not certain. CDR1 is SNHLY, CDR2 FYNNEI, per germline. The CDR3 extends over 13 amino acids. The V end lost 7 bases, the J end lost 4 bases, and 13 bases lay between the germline ends. CDR3 in DNA: TGTGCCAGCACTGGGGAGGTTAGCTATGGCTACACCTTC. Protein product: CASTGEVSYGYTF. Full variable domain (rest looked up from reference TRBV2 and TRBJ1-2): EPEVTQTPSHQVTQMGQEVILRCVPISNHLYFYWYRQILGQKVEFLVSFYNNEISEKSEIFDDQFSVERPDGSNFTLKIRSTKLEDSAMYFCASTGEVSYGYTFGSGTRLTVV.

V and J are TRBV19 and TRBJ2-3; 11 positions agree with TRBD1. V shed 4 bases, J shed 2 bases, and the junction held 8 bases outside the gene matches. Germline V gives CDR1 LNHDA, CDR2 SQIVND (reference sequence). The CDR3 is made up of 17 amino acids. The DNA for the CDR3 is TGTGCCAGTAGTAGCGCCCGGACAGGGGGCTACACAGATACGCAGTATTTT. Amino acids: CASSSARTGGYTDTQYF.

This clonotype has a handful of counts. The chain couples TRBV27 to TRBJ2-7; 7 bases match TRBD2. Germline V CDR1 and CDR2: MNHEY, SMNVEV (reference sequence). V was clipped by 3 bases and J by 7 bases; unmatched bases: 12. The CDR3 contains 15 residues. The CDR3 region is CASSLRDYPYNEQYF. The CDR3 nucleotides read TGTGCCAGCAGTTTGAGGGACTACCCCTACAATGAGCAGTACTTC.

This clonotype occurred once. The junction does not match germline at one end; this may be a read error. The chain links TRBV7-2 to TRBJ1-6; D gene uncertain. The germline CDR1 and CDR2 sequences are SGHTA and FQGNSA. The CDR3 loop spans 13 amino acids. The chain's CDR3 is CASSLAGLTPPHF. The CDR3 bases are TGTGCCAGCAGCTTAGCAGGGCTGACACCCCCCCACTTT.

This clonotype was seen only a few times. This chain uses TRBV28 with TRBJ2-7; the match to TRBD2 covers 9 bases. The ends lost 4 bases at V and 4 bases at J; junction bases unmatched: 11. This CDR3 contains 16 residues. Germline CDR1 MDHEN, CDR2 SYDVKM. The CDR3 DNA follows: TGTGCCAGCAGTTCTCGGGATAGCGGGAGTTTTTACGAGCAGTACTTC. Translated, it gives CASSSRDSGSFYEQYF.

This clonotype was found a few times. CDR3 in amino acids: CASSLPPPAEQYF. CDR3 sequence (DNA): TGTGCCAGCAGCTTACCGCCCCCCGCCGAGCAGTACTTC. The chain uses TRBV3-1 and TRBJ2-5; D remains unclear. Gene TRBJ2-7 matches the end of the DNA better, so the J call may be wrong. This CDR3 region has 13 residues. Per the germline V gene, CDR1 is LGHDT and CDR2 is YNNKEL (reference sequence).

This clonotype was found many times. The V and J genes are TRBV9 and TRBJ2-3; TRBD2 aligns across 8 bases. CDR1 and CDR2 (germline): SGDLS, YYNGEE. V shed 7 bases, J shed 5 bases, and the junction held 6 bases outside the gene matches. The CDR3 totals 13 residues. CDR3 DNA sequence: TGTGCCAGCGCAGCGGGGGCAAAAGATACGCAGTATTTT. It translates to CASAAGAKDTQYF.

This clonotype was seen a handful of times. V usage is TRBV25-1 and J usage is TRBJ2-5; D is perhaps TRBD1 (6 bases). Germline V gene sequence: CDR1 MGHDK, CDR2 SYGVNS. Trimming took off 4 bases at V and 4 bases at J, with 16 bases between the two ends. The CDR3 extends over 15 amino acids. CDR3 sequence reads: CASSVRDIRAETQYF. In nucleotides, the CDR3 is TGTGCCAGCAGTGTTCGGGACATTAGGGCAGAGACCCAGTACTTC.

This clonotype was recorded at least ten times. V and J are TRBV20-1 and TRBJ1-4, with 9 bases that match TRBD1. Trimming at V came to 3 bases and at J to 7 bases, leaving 0 bases not matched to a gene. This CDR3 region has 12 residues. The germline gives CDR1 DFQATT, CDR2 SNEGSKA (reference sequence). CDR3 in amino acids: CSARDRGEKLFF. The CDR3 nucleotides are TGCAGTGCTAGGGACAGGGGTGAAAAACTGTTTTTT.

The table lists this clonotype with a count of one. Compared with germline, one end of the junction differs, possibly owing to a read error. This chain links TRBV5-1 with TRBJ1-5; a weak D match, TRBD1 (6 bases). CDR1 and CDR2 (germline): SGHRS, YFSETQ. The CDR3 runs 15 residues. CDR3 sequence (DNA): TGCACCAGCAGCTTGGGGGGGGCAGGTCATCAGCCCCAGCATTTT. It translates to CTSSLGGAGHQPQHF.

The chain joins TRBV2 to TRBJ2-7; 8 bases agree with TRBD1. The V gene's germline CDR1 is SNHLY and CDR2 FYNNEI. This CDR3 spans 18 amino acids. The V segment lost 9 bases and the J segment 7 bases; nucleotides outside the gene matches: 26. DNA for the CDR3: TGTGCCAGAAGACGGGACAGGACTAAGGGTAGCTCCTACAATGAGCAGTACTTC. Residues: CARRRDRTKGSSYNEQYF.

This clonotype was seen more than once but under ten times. This sequence joins TRBV29-1 and TRBJ2-7; no clear D gene. The CDR3 is 12 residues long. V lost 4 bases to trimming and J lost 5 bases, with 12 bases between them. Germline V gene data show CDR1 as SQVTM and CDR2 as ANQGSEA. The CDR3 coding sequence is TGCAGCGTTGGGGCAATTCGGAACGAGCAGTACTTC. This gives the protein CSVGAIRNEQYF.

This clonotype appeared a few times. The V and J genes are TRBV7-9 and TRBJ1-2; no firm D call. Germline V CDR1 and CDR2: SEHNR, FQNEAQ (reference sequence). The CDR3 contains 15 residues. Trimming pared 1 base from V and 0 bases from J, leaving 9 bases between. CDR3 coding DNA: TGTGCCAGCAGCTTAGTGGGGAATTCTAACTATGGCTACACCTTC. Its protein is CASSLVGNSNYGYTF.